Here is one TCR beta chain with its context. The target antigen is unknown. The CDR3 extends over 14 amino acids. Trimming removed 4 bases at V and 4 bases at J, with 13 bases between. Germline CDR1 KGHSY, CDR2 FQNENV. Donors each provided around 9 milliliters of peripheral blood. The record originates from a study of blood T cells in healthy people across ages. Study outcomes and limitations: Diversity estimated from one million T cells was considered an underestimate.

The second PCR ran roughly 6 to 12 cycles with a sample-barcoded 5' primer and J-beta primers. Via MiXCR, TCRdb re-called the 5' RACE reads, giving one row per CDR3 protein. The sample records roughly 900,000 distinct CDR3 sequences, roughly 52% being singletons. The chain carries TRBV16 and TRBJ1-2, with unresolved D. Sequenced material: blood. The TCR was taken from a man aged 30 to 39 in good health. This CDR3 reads CASSPQSVIYGYTF. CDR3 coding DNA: TGTGCCAGCAGCCCCCAATCGGTTATCTATGGCTACACCTTC.